The 29 T cell receptor beta chains presented below share a single source sample, sequenced in a study of blood T cell repertoires in COVID-19. The data were produced by immunoSEQ multiplex PCR, yet TCRdb's version contains in-frame clones alone and is incomplete. The sample contains fewer than 75,000 clones, about 88% of which appear only once. The material sequenced was peripheral blood. All receptors derive from a man between 65 and 80 years old with acute or convalescent COVID-19.

The V gene is TRBV30, the J gene TRBJ1-4; D unclear. V was pared by 3 bases and J by 0 bases, with 14 bases between. The germline gives CDR1 GTSNPN, CDR2 SVGIG (reference sequence). The length of the CDR3 is 16 residues. The CDR3 is CAWRAFYSATNEKLFF. The DNA for the CDR3 is TGTGCCTGGAGGGCCTTCTACAGTGCAACTAATGAAAAACTGTTTTTT. The full variable domain, its missing parts supplied by reference TRBV30 and TRBJ1-4, is SQTIHQWPATLVQPVGSPLSLECTVEGTSNPNLYWYRQAAGRGLQLLFYSVGIGQISSEVPQNLSASRPQDRQFILSSKKLLLSDSGFYLCAWRAFYSATNEKLFFGSGTQLSVL.

V gene TRBV4-2 combines with J gene TRBJ1-5; a weak D match, TRBD1 (5 bases). CDR1 LGHNA and CDR2 YNFKEQ come from the germline V gene. Trimming took 0 bases from V and 1 from J, leaving 16 bases between them. CDR3 length: 18 amino acids. The CDR3 nucleotides are TGTGCCAGCAGCCAAGAACGGACCAGGGCTATGAGCAATCAGCCCCAGCATTTT. Encoded protein: CASSQERTRAMSNQPQHF.

The rearrangement joins TRBV4-1 to TRBJ1-5, with D uncertain. The CDR3 is 13 amino acids. Germline-derived CDR1 and CDR2 are MGHRA and YSYEKL. Trimming stripped 4 bases from V and 6 bases from J, with 10 bases between. Here the CDR3 reads CASSPSTGQPQHF. CDR3 bases: TGCGCCAGCAGCCCGTCGACGGGTCAGCCCCAGCATTTT.

V and J are TRBV5-1 and TRBJ1-1; D not resolved. This CDR3 is 12 amino acids long. Germline V gene data show CDR1 as SGHRS and CDR2 as YFSETQ. Trimming shortened V by 4 bases and J by 4 bases, and 8 bases separated the two germline ends. CDR3 nucleotides: TGCGCCAGCAGCCAATCAGGCACTGAAGCTTTCTTT. It specifies CASSQSGTEAFF.

This clone was seen just once. The chain joins TRBV5-1 to TRBJ1-1; no firm D call. Trimming took off 2 bases at V and 0 bases at J, with 14 bases between the two ends. Germline values: CDR1 SGHRS, CDR2 YFSETQ. The CDR3 covers 16 residues. The CDR3 loop reads CASSFVPGVMNTEAFF. The CDR3 DNA follows: TGCGCCAGCAGCTTCGTACCAGGTGTCATGAACACTGAAGCTTTCTTT.

The chain couples TRBV7-6 to TRBJ2-3, with 10 bases aligning to TRBD1. The CDR3 contains 16 residues. The V segment lost 2 bases and the J segment 4 bases; nucleotides outside the gene matches: 6. Germline V gene data show CDR1 as SGHVS and CDR2 as FNYEAQ. CDR3 coding DNA: TGTGCCAGCAGCTTAAGGGGGACAGGGGTACCAGATACGCAGTATTTT. It translates to CASSLRGTGVPDTQYF. The variable domain in full, with the rest retrieved from reference TRBV7-6 and TRBJ2-3, is GAGVSQSPRYKVTKRGQDVALRCDPISGHVSLYWYRQALGQGPEFLTYFNYEAQQDKSGLPNDRFSAERPEGSISTLTIQRTEQRDSAMYRCASSLRGTGVPDTQYFGPGTRLTVL.

J is TRBJ2-3 and V is TRBV7-9; TRBD2 aligns across 9 bases. V trimming: 1 base; J trimming: 1 base; junction bases outside the gene matches: 0. CDR1 is SEHNR, CDR2 FQNEAQ, per germline (reference sequence). The CDR3 length is 15 residues. CDR3 bases: TGTGCCAGCAGCTTAGTAGCGGGGGGCACAGATACGCAGTATTTT. It encodes CASSLVAGGTDTQYF.

The J gene is TRBJ1-2, the V gene TRBV7-2; D perhaps matches TRBD1 (6 bases). Trimming took off 5 bases at V and 8 bases at J, with 15 bases between the two ends. This CDR3 region has 13 residues. Germline loops: CDR1 SGHTA, CDR2 FQGNSA. The DNA for the CDR3 is TGTGCCAGCAGCCCCGGTGGGGGCGGGGGCTACACCTTC. This sequence encodes CASSPGGGGGYTF.

The chain links TRBV30 to TRBJ1-2, with 9 bases lining up with TRBD1. The CDR3 has 12 amino acids. Germline values: CDR1 GTSNPN, CDR2 SVGIG (reference sequence). Unmatched junction bases numbered 3, after V lost 5 bases and J lost 5 bases. The CDR3 DNA sequence: TGTGCCTGGTGGGACAGGGTTTATGGCTACACCTTC. This gives the protein CAWWDRVYGYTF.

The chain employs TRBV10-3 and TRBJ2-3; no definite D call. In germline, CDR1 is ENHRY, CDR2 SYGVKD. The CDR3 runs 16 residues. V lost 2 bases and J 0 bases, leaving 12 bases between the germline ends. The CDR3 DNA reads as TGTGCCATCAGTGAGGTGGTCAGGCTAAGCACAGATACGCAGTATTTT. It specifies CAISEVVRLSTDTQYF.

The rearrangement links TRBV29-1 to TRBJ2-5; TRBD2 matches 7 bases. Germline V gene lookup returns CDR1 SQVTM and CDR2 ANQGSEA. The CDR3 is 17 amino acids. Losses at the gene ends were 8 bases for V and 0 bases for J; bases not matched to a gene: 18. CDR3 nucleotides: TGCAGCTTTTCCGGATTAACGGGGGGATGGTACCAAGAGACCCAGTACTTC. This gives the protein CSFSGLTGGWYQETQYF. Looking up the rest from reference TRBV29-1 and TRBJ2-5 gives the full variable domain: SAVISQKPSRDICQRGTSLTIQCQVDSQVTMMFWYRQQPGQSLTLIATANQGSEATYESGFVIDKFPISRPNLTFSTLTVSNMSPEDSSIYLCSFSGLTGGWYQETQYFGPGTRLLVL.

This sequence joins TRBV5-1 and TRBJ2-7, with TRBD2 as a possible D gene (6 bases). Germline assignment: CDR1 SGHRS and CDR2 YFSETQ. The V gene lost 0 bases and the J gene lost 2 bases, with 9 bases spanning the gap. CDR3 length: 14 residues. The CDR3: CASSLGGGTYEQYF. The DNA of the CDR3 is TGCGCCAGCAGCTTGGGAGGCGGGACCTACGAGCAGTACTTC.

This chain links TRBV18 with TRBJ1-6; no firm D call. V was trimmed by 3 bases and J by 8 bases, leaving 8 bases between them. The CDR3 has 13 residues. CDR1 KGHSH and CDR2 LQKENI come from the germline V gene. The CDR3 DNA is TGTGCCAGCTCACCGGGCGGGGATTCACCCCTCCACTTT. It is translated as CASSPGGDSPLHF.

V is TRBV5-5 and J is TRBJ1-2; D call uncertain. CDR3 length: 18 amino acids. Trimming pared 0 bases from V and 1 base from J, leaving 19 bases between. Per germline, CDR1 SGHKS and CDR2 YYEKEE (reference sequence). CDR3 DNA sequence: TGTGCCAGCAGCTTGGAGTCCGGGTTCCAGGAGGGTAACTATGGCTACACCTTC. Protein product: CASSLESGFQEGNYGYTF.

This clone appeared a single time. The rearrangement joins TRBV13 to TRBJ1-2; a weak D match, TRBD1 (5 bases). The length of the CDR3 is 15 residues. Germline V gives CDR1 PRHDT, CDR2 FYEKMQ (reference sequence). V dropped 3 bases and J dropped 4 bases, with 15 bases sitting between them. The CDR3 coding sequence is TGTGCCAGCAGCTTTCCTGGGGCGGCCCGCTATGGCTACACCTTC. It codes for CASSFPGAARYGYTF.

The V call is TRBV7-9, the J call TRBJ2-7, with TRBD2 matching 12 bases. The CDR3 length is 15 residues. V shed 4 bases and J 6 bases; nucleotides not matched to a gene: 7. Germline assignment: CDR1 SEHNR and CDR2 FQNEAQ (reference sequence). CDR3 in amino acids: CASSSLAGGRGEQYF. The CDR3 DNA follows: TGTGCCAGCAGCTCACTAGCGGGGGGACGGGGCGAGCAGTACTTC.

The chain uses TRBV12-3 or TRBV12-4 and TRBJ2-5, with D possibly matching TRBD1 (6 bases). CDR3 length: 13 residues. V was shortened by 6 bases and J by 3 bases, with 11 bases between the two germline ends. Here the CDR3 reads CASSRGQKETQYF. For the CDR3, the DNA is TGTGCCAGCAGCCGCGGACAGAAAGAGACCCAGTACTTC.

The rearrangement uses TRBV5-4 and TRBJ2-7, with TRBD1 matching 9 bases. The ends lost 4 bases at V and 1 base at J; junction bases unmatched: 9. Per germline, CDR1 SGHNT and CDR2 YYREEE (reference sequence). The length of the CDR3 is 16 residues. CDR3 protein: CASSIGTGRRSYEQYF. The CDR3 DNA sequence: TGTGCCAGCAGCATAGGGACAGGGAGAAGGTCCTACGAGCAGTACTTC.

V gene TRBV6-2 or TRBV6-3 combines with J gene TRBJ2-1, with D tentatively TRBD2 (5 bases). The length of the CDR3 is 15 residues. V was clipped by 4 bases and J by 9 bases, with 19 bases between them. Germline CDR1 and CDR2: MNHEY and SVGEGT. The CDR3 protein is CASSSTRSGLSEQFF. In nucleotides, the CDR3 is TGTGCCAGCAGTTCTACTAGATCTGGGCTGAGTGAGCAGTTCTTC.

The chain joins TRBV20-1 to TRBJ1-5, with TRBD1 matching 11 bases. V lost 3 bases, J lost 1 base, and 8 bases stayed unmatched. The CDR3 spans 17 residues. The germline V gene encodes CDR1 DFQATT and CDR2 SNEGSKA (reference sequence). The DNA for the CDR3 is TGCAGTGCTAGTCTGCCCGGGACAGGGGGAAGCAATCAGCCCCAGCATTTT. Protein: CSASLPGTGGSNQPQHF.

The rearrangement links TRBV7-8 to TRBJ2-3; D uncertain. There are 15 residues in the CDR3. The V end was cut by 5 bases, the J end by 2 bases, with 14 bases between. The germline CDR1 and CDR2 sequences are SGHVS and FQNEAQ. CDR3 nucleotides: TGTGCCAGCAGCCCCGAGAGAGCCTACACAGATACGCAGTATTTT. It yields the protein CASSPERAYTDTQYF.

The rearrangement uses TRBV10-1 and TRBJ1-6, with TRBD1 matching over 9 bases. CDR1 and CDR2 from the germline V gene are WNHNN and SYGVQD (reference sequence). V lost 5 bases, J lost 11 bases, and 4 bases stayed unmatched. The CDR3 consists of 13 residues. CDR3 sequence (DNA): TGCGCCAGCAGTATCGACAGGGGGACACCCCTCCACTTT. Translated, it gives CASSIDRGTPLHF.

The chain recombines TRBV7-3 with TRBJ2-1; 8 bases agree with TRBD1. This CDR3 contains 16 residues. Germline assignment: CDR1 SGHTA and CDR2 FQGTGA. V shed 1 base, J shed 2 bases, and the junction held 4 bases outside the gene matches. The CDR3 sequence: CASSLRGTGAYNEQFF. The CDR3 bases are TGTGCCAGCAGCTTAAGAGGGACAGGTGCCTACAATGAGCAGTTCTTC.

J is TRBJ1-2 and V is TRBV7-9; 9 nucleotides match TRBD1. The ends lost 1 base at V and 6 bases at J; junction bases unmatched: 3. The CDR3 sequence is 14 residues long. CDR1 is SEHNR and CDR2 is FQNEAQ in the germline V gene (reference sequence). The CDR3 DNA reads TGTGCCAGCAGCTTAGTACAGGGGGCGGATGGCTACACCTTC. Translating it yields CASSLVQGADGYTF.

This clone showed up just once. The chain joins TRBV2 to TRBJ1-2; D may be TRBD1 (5 bases). CDR3 length: 12 amino acids. Germline V CDR1 and CDR2: SNHLY, FYNNEI. Trimming left V 5 bases short and J 3 bases short, with 7 bases between. In DNA, the CDR3 is TGTGCCAGCAGTCAGGGCGACTATGGCTACACCTTC. Protein product: CASSQGDYGYTF.

The rearrangement joins TRBV14 to TRBJ2-2; 7 bases agree with TRBD1. The trim removed 0 bases at V and 0 bases at J, leaving 4 bases unmatched. Germline V gene sequence: CDR1 SGHDN, CDR2 FVKESK. The CDR3 is made up of 17 amino acids. CDR3 DNA: TGTGCCAGCAGCCAAGAGAACAGGGGAGCGAACACCGGGGAGCTGTTTTTT. Residues: CASSQENRGANTGELFF.

This clone was detected a few times. The rearrangement uses TRBV11-2 and TRBJ2-7; weak D call: TRBD1 (6 bases). The CDR3 contains 12 residues. Trimming shortened V by 3 bases and J by 9 bases, and 12 bases separated the two germline ends. From germline, CDR1 is SGHAT and CDR2 FQNNGV. CDR3 sequence reads: CASSFRGHTQYF. As DNA, the CDR3 is TGTGCCAGCAGCTTTAGGGGACACACGCAGTACTTC. The full variable domain, its missing parts supplied by reference TRBV11-2 and TRBJ2-7, is EAGVAQSPRYKIIEKRQSVAFWCNPISGHATLYWYQQILGQGPKLLIQFQNNGVVDDSQLPKDRFSAERLKGVDSTLKIQPAKLEDSAVYLCASSFRGHTQYFGPGTRLTVT.

The chain uses TRBV7-2 and TRBJ2-3, with TRBD1 matching 12 bases. CDR1 is SGHTA, CDR2 FQGNSA, per germline. The length of the CDR3 is 18 residues. The J segment lost 4 bases and the V segment lost 1 base, leaving 9 bases of the junction unmatched. The CDR3 protein is CASSLDGDRGRWADTQYF. The DNA for the CDR3 is TGTGCCAGCAGCTTAGACGGGGACAGGGGGCGTTGGGCAGATACGCAGTATTTT.

CDR3 in amino acids: CASSQQRETQYF. CDR3 coding DNA: TGTGCCAGCAGCCAACAGAGGGAGACCCAGTACTTC. The chain has TRBV14 and TRBJ2-5; D gene ambiguous. V lost 2 bases and J lost 5, with 6 bases in between. CDR1 and CDR2 (germline): SGHDN, FVKESK. The CDR3 runs 12 residues.